This is a list of T cell receptor beta chains from one sample in a study of blood T cells in healthy people across ages. TCRdb redid the calling of the 5' RACE reads with MiXCR, one entry per CDR3 protein. The repertoire holds approximately 600,000 distinct CDR3 sequences, with around three fifths as singletons. The sample consisted of blood. The receptor source for this set is a man in his 60s in good health. Both conserved end residues are part of each CDR3. Fields, in order: V gene, D gene, clone size, J gene, CDR3 DNA, CDR3 protein. The D gene is left open where the match is weak. Size values are once, few and many counts, or a class for expanded clones, and some rows have none.

TRBV20-1	NA	NA	TRBJ2-5	TGCAGTGCTAGGCAGACCGGGACCGGTAGGACCCAGTACTTC	CSARQTGTGRTQYF
TRBV10-3	TRBD1	NA	TRBJ2-1	TGTGCCATCGAGGCAGGGGGCTCCTACAATGAGCAGTTCTTC	CAIEAGGSYNEQFF
TRBV10-3	TRBD1	few	TRBJ2-7	TGTGCCATCAGTGAGTGGGACAGAGGCTACGAGCAGTACTTC	CAISEWDRGYEQYF
TRBV6-1	NA	NA	TRBJ2-5	TGTGCCAGCAGTGAATCAGACGAAGAGACCCAGTACTTC	CASSESDEETQYF
TRBV10-3	TRBD1	NA	TRBJ2-3	TGTGCCATCCGACGGGACAGGGGCACAGATACGCAGTATTTT	CAIRRDRGTDTQYF
TRBV10-3	NA	NA	TRBJ2-7	TGTGCCATCAGGGATCCGACAGGGAGGTACGAGCAGTACTTC	CAIRDPTGRYEQYF
TRBV25-1	TRBD2	few	TRBJ2-3	TGTGCCAGCAGACCTAGCGGGGGAGTCACAGATACGCAGTATTTT	CASRPSGGVTDTQYF
TRBV6-2/TRBV6-3	TRBD2	NA	TRBJ2-3	TGTGCCAGCAGTTACTCCGGGCTAGCGGGGCCGCCCACAGATACGCAGTATTTT	CASSYSGLAGPPTDTQYF
TRBV12-3/TRBV12-4	TRBD1	NA	TRBJ1-5	TGTGCCAGCAGTTTAGGGGACAGGGCCAATCAGCCCCAGCATTTT	CASSLGDRANQPQHF
TRBV2	TRBD2	few	TRBJ2-1	TGTGCCAGCAGGGGCCCTAGCGGCGATGAGCAGTTCTTC	CASRGPSGDEQFF
TRBV2	NA	NA	TRBJ2-3	TGTGCCAGTCGGGACTGGCGCACAGATACGCAGTATTTT	CASRDWRTDTQYF
TRBV27	NA	few	TRBJ1-2	TGTGCCAGCAGTTTAGGGCGCCAGGAGTATGGCTACACCTTC	CASSLGRQEYGYTF
TRBV5-1	NA	NA	TRBJ1-2	TGCGCCAGCAGCTTGGCCGCGGGCACCGAGTATGGCTACACCTTC	CASSLAAGTEYGYTF
TRBV15	NA	NA	TRBJ2-1	TGTGTCACCAGCAGAGAAATTATTCCTTCCTACAATGAGCAGTTCTTC	CVTSREIIPSYNEQFF
TRBV25-1	NA	NA	TRBJ1-3	TGTGCCAGCAGTGGGCCAGGCCCCTCTGGAAACACCATATATTTT	CASSGPGPSGNTIYF
TRBV4-1	NA	NA	TRBJ1-2	TGCGCCAGCAGCCCCCAGACGGCAATCTATGGCTACACCTTC	CASSPQTAIYGYTF
TRBV7-2	TRBD1	NA	TRBJ2-7	TGTGCCAGCAGCTCGCGACAGGGCAGGCCCCCGTACGAGCAGTACTTC	CASSSRQGRPPYEQYF